This TCR beta chain stems from a study of control samples from healthy donors and cancer patients (dated by TCRdb to 2020 to 2022). The library was produced with the immunoSEQ multiplex PCR assay. TCRdb re-hosts the immuneACCESS table, in-frame sequences only. Its copies lack some clones; in the studies checked, an unresolved V gene accounts for under half of them, and the cause for the rest is not known. A total of 170,000 or so clones appear in this sample, around 95% of them only once. The ten largest make up 8.5% of the sample. Details on this clone: It has no known antigen specificity. Base qualities were left out, and no much larger clone turns up one base away.

The CDR3, from cysteine to phenylalanine, totals 13 residues. The entry retains the CDR3 DNA only, 39 bases that are in frame from base 1. V is clipped by 6 bases and J by 4 bases, and the sequence between their germline boundaries is 12 bases long. For CDR1 and CDR2, the germline V gene (reference sequence) lists SEHNR and FQNEAQ. What was sequenced was blood. This receptor was taken from a woman aged 40-49 years in good health. The chain couples TRBV7-9 to TRBJ1-1; the D gene is possibly TRBD1, with 6 bases matching. The CDR3 region: CASSNKQGTEAFF. The nucleotide sequence reads as follows: TGTGCCAGCAGTAATAAACAGGGCACTGAAGCTTTCTTT.